Below are 29 T cell receptor beta chains sequenced from a single sample in a study of cytomegalovirus exposure and HLA in healthy donors. Primers: 60 Vbeta forward and 13 Jbeta reverse. Libraries were prepared by immunoSEQ multiplex PCR; TCRdb keeps only in-frame clonotypes and omits some of them. The data hold approximately 150,000 clones, with around four fifths observed a single time. Source material: PBMCs. The receptors shown here come from a woman aged 30 to 39 in good health and CMV-seropositive.

This rearrangement joins TRBV4-3 to TRBJ2-7; tentative D call: TRBD1 (6 bases). Per the germline V gene, CDR1 is LGHNA and CDR2 is YSLEER. The CDR3 sequence is 14 residues long. V dropped 2 bases and J dropped 3 bases, with 11 bases sitting between them. The CDR3 nucleotides read TGCGCCAGCAGCCAACTAACAGGGCTCTACGAGCAGTACTTC. It translates to CASSQLTGLYEQYF.

This clone has only a few counts. The chain uses TRBV27 and TRBJ1-1; the D is unclear. Trimming took 7 bases from V and 5 from J, leaving 11 bases between them. CDR1 and CDR2 (germline): MNHEY, SMNVEV (reference sequence). This CDR3 has 12 amino acids. The CDR3 loop is CASNGVGTEAFF. In nucleotides, the CDR3 is TGTGCCAGCAACGGGGTGGGGACTGAAGCTTTCTTT.

The rearrangement links TRBV27 to TRBJ1-2, with 7 bases identical to TRBD1. The CDR3 is 15 residues long. Germline values: CDR1 MNHEY, CDR2 SMNVEV (reference sequence). Losses at the gene ends were 6 bases for V and 4 bases for J; bases not matched to a gene: 11. CDR3 in amino acids: CASRQAGTEIYGYTF. Here the CDR3 DNA reads TGTGCCAGCAGACAAGCCGGGACAGAGATCTATGGCTACACCTTC.

For the CDR3, the DNA is TGCAGCGTTGAAGTACGCGGAGATTGGACTGAAGCTTTCTTT. This sequence encodes CSVEVRGDWTEAFF. V usage is TRBV29-1 and J usage is TRBJ1-1; D not certain. Trimming took off 1 base at V and 5 bases at J, with 14 bases between the two ends. The CDR3 totals 14 residues. From germline, CDR1 is SQVTM and CDR2 ANQGSEA.

V is TRBV21-1 and J is TRBJ2-1; the DNA was not used to check the table's D call, TRBD2. TRBV21-1 constitutes a pseudogene. This CDR3 has 17 residues. CDR3: CASSKRASGRGSAEQFF. CDR3 bases: TGTGCCAGCAGCAAACGGGCCAGCGGGAGGGGTTCGGCGGAGCAGTTCTTC.

The rearrangement joins TRBV25-1 to TRBJ2-3; 9 bases fit TRBD2. Germline trimming cut 4 bases from V and 6 bases from J; bases unmatched to any gene: 5. Looked up from germline, CDR1 is MGHDK and CDR2 is SYGVNS. The CDR3 spans 14 residues. This chain's CDR3 is CASSAAGGLDTQYF. CDR3 coding DNA: TGTGCCAGCAGTGCGGCGGGAGGGTTGGATACGCAGTATTTT. The full variable domain, its missing parts supplied by reference TRBV25-1 and TRBJ2-3, is EADIYQTPRYLVIGTGKKITLECSQTMGHDKMYWYQQDPGMELHLIHYSYGVNSTEKGDLSSESTVSRIRTEHFPLTLESARPSHTSQYLCASSAAGGLDTQYFGPGTRLTVL.

The chain is built from TRBV30 and TRBJ1-4; D gene unclear. V lost 0 bases, J lost 3 bases, and 11 bases lay in between. This CDR3 has 15 amino acids. The germline CDR1 and CDR2 sequences are GTSNPN and SVGIG (reference sequence). DNA of the CDR3: TGTGCCTGGAGTGTAGCGGGGTGGTCTAATGAAAAACTGTTTTTT. Translation gives CAWSVAGWSNEKLFF. Full variable domain (remainder filled in from reference TRBV30 and TRBJ1-4): SQTIHQWPATLVQPVGSPLSLECTVEGTSNPNLYWYRQAAGRGLQLLFYSVGIGQISSEVPQNLSASRPQDRQFILSSKKLLLSDSGFYLCAWSVAGWSNEKLFFGSGTQLSVL.

The J gene is TRBJ2-5, the V gene TRBV4-1; D remains unclear. Germline V gives CDR1 MGHRA, CDR2 YSYEKL. V lost 8 bases and J 0 bases, leaving 16 bases between the germline ends. The CDR3 covers 15 residues. CDR3 sequence: CASQSSSVNQETQYF. In DNA, the CDR3 is TGCGCCAGCCAATCGTCGTCGGTGAACCAAGAGACCCAGTACTTC.

In its sample, this clone was seen a few times. The chain is built from TRBV30 and TRBJ1-3; D unresolved. Trimming removed 2 bases from V and 0 bases from J, with 8 bases in between. The CDR3 totals 14 residues. The germline V gene has CDR1 GTSNPN and CDR2 SVGIG (reference sequence). The CDR3 region is CAWSLHSSGNTIYF. Written as DNA, the CDR3 is TGTGCCTGGAGTCTACACAGCTCTGGAAACACCATATATTTT. Variable domain in full (rest from reference TRBV30 and TRBJ1-3): SQTIHQWPATLVQPVGSPLSLECTVEGTSNPNLYWYRQAAGRGLQLLFYSVGIGQISSEVPQNLSASRPQDRQFILSSKKLLLSDSGFYLCAWSLHSSGNTIYFGEGSWLTVV.

The chain couples TRBV7-2 to TRBJ2-4; 9 bases line up with TRBD1. The CDR3 runs to 17 residues. Germline lookup yields CDR1 SGHTA and CDR2 FQGNSA. V lost 0 bases, J lost 5 bases, and 8 bases stayed unmatched. The DNA of the CDR3 is TGTGCCAGCAGCTTAGCGTGGGACAGGGAGTATCAAAACATTCAGTACTTC. Translated, it gives CASSLAWDREYQNIQYF.

V gene TRBV14 combines with J gene TRBJ2-2, with 8 positions matching TRBD1. Germline trimming cut 4 bases from V and 5 bases from J; bases unmatched to any gene: 9. Germline V gene lookup returns CDR1 SGHDN and CDR2 FVKESK. The CDR3 consists of 16 residues. The CDR3 sequence is CASSPAGQGVTGELFF. Written as DNA, the CDR3 is TGTGCCAGCAGCCCTGCCGGACAGGGAGTAACCGGGGAGCTGTTTTTT.

The V call is TRBV28, the J call TRBJ1-4, with D possibly being TRBD1 (5 bases). CDR1 is MDHEN, CDR2 SYDVKM, per germline. Trimming cost V 8 bases and J 0 bases, with 10 bases left between them. This CDR3 is 14 amino acids long. The CDR3 here is CASGGAATNEKLFF. The DNA for the CDR3 is TGTGCCAGCGGCGGGGCGGCAACTAATGAAAAACTGTTTTTT.

The chain couples TRBV5-1 to TRBJ2-3; D gene uncertain. Germline V gives CDR1 SGHRS, CDR2 YFSETQ. V was cut by 4 bases and J by 2 bases, with 17 bases left in between. The CDR3 is 16 residues long. The CDR3 region has the DNA TGCGCCAGCAGCCCGCAATCTGCAGGCTTCACAGATACGCAGTATTTT. It translates to CASSPQSAGFTDTQYF.

This chain uses TRBV9 with TRBJ1-2; 8 bases line up with TRBD1. V was pared by 0 bases and J by 7 bases, with 11 bases of the junction left unmatched. CDR1 is SGDLS and CDR2 is YYNGEE in the germline V gene. CDR3 length equals 16 residues. The CDR3, as DNA: TGTGCCAGCAGCGTAGCTACGAACAGGGGGGTAGGTGGCTACACCTTC. Residues: CASSVATNRGVGGYTF.

The chain carries TRBV6-5 and TRBJ1-1, with a tentative D call TRBD1 (5 bases). CDR3 size: 13 residues. Germline CDR1 is MNHEY and CDR2 is SVGAGI. Trimming stripped 6 bases from V and 9 bases from J, with 17 bases between. The CDR3 protein is CASSSSGTQKAFF. CDR3 nucleotides: TGTGCCAGCAGCTCCTCCGGGACTCAGAAAGCTTTCTTT.

This clone was seen only a few times. The CDR3 is CASSAPSSGSSETQYF. The CDR3 DNA follows: TGTGCCAGCAGTGCACCTTCTAGCGGGAGCTCTGAGACCCAGTACTTC. The chain carries TRBV28 and TRBJ2-5; 10 bases agree with TRBD2. The CDR3 length is 16 residues. V lost 5 bases and J lost 5; bases outside the gene matches: 11. In germline, CDR1 is MDHEN, CDR2 SYDVKM.

This clone was seen a few times. The chain has TRBV5-5 and TRBJ2-3, with a weak D call TRBD2 (5 bases). CDR1 is SGHKS, CDR2 YYEKEE, per germline (reference sequence). The V gene lost 1 base and the J gene lost 6 bases, with 9 bases spanning the gap. The CDR3 contains 13 residues. CDR3 sequence: CASSLLERDTQYF. Written as DNA, the CDR3 is TGTGCCAGCAGCTTGCTCGAGCGGGATACGCAGTATTTT.

The chain combines TRBV6-6 with TRBJ1-5, with 8 bases matching TRBD1. This CDR3 region has 15 residues. V trimming: 6 bases; J trimming: 3 bases; junction bases outside the gene matches: 7. Looked up from germline, CDR1 is MNHNY and CDR2 is SVGAGI (reference sequence). CDR3 bases: TGTGCCAGCAGCGAGGTTCAGGGGGCCAATCAGCCCCAGCATTTT. It specifies CASSEVQGANQPQHF.

This clone was seen only once. The rearrangement links TRBV7-2 to TRBJ2-2, with 10 bases identical to TRBD2. The CDR3 is 17 amino acids. After removal of 2 bases from V and 5 bases from J, the junction contained 8 bases not matched to a gene. Germline lookup yields CDR1 SGHTA and CDR2 FQGNSA. This chain's CDR3 is CASSLMASGSRTGELFF. The CDR3 DNA sequence: TGTGCCAGCAGCTTAATGGCTAGCGGGAGTCGGACCGGGGAGCTGTTTTTT.

The chain joins TRBV5-1 to TRBJ2-5; TRBD1 matches at 10 bases. Germline V lookup: CDR1 SGHRS, CDR2 YFSETQ. The CDR3 loop spans 16 amino acids. V lost 5 bases and J lost 4; bases outside the gene matches: 11. CDR3 coding DNA: TGCGCCAGCAGAGAAGACAGGGGGCGTTTGGGAGAGACCCAGTACTTC. This encodes CASREDRGRLGETQYF.

The chain joins TRBV5-4 to TRBJ2-1; 12 bases agree with TRBD2. Germline V lookup: CDR1 SGHNT, CDR2 YYREEE (reference sequence). This CDR3 contains 15 residues. V was clipped by 5 bases and J by 9 bases; unmatched bases: 9. The CDR3 nucleotides are TGTGCCAGCAGTCTTCTAGCGGGAGGGAAGAGTGAGCAGTTCTTC. The encoded protein is CASSLLAGGKSEQFF.

DNA of the CDR3: TGTGCCAGCAGCCCCTACCCTGACAGGGGTGAGACCCAGTACTTC. It specifies CASSPYPDRGETQYF. This chain joins TRBV13 and TRBJ2-5; 8 positions match TRBD1. The CDR3 has 15 residues. The germline gives CDR1 PRHDT, CDR2 FYEKMQ (reference sequence). Losses at the gene ends were 5 bases for V and 5 bases for J; bases not matched to a gene: 10.

The chain is built from TRBV6-5 and TRBJ2-4; D is uncertain. Germline lookup yields CDR1 MNHEY and CDR2 SVGAGI. The CDR3 is made up of 14 amino acids. V dropped 3 bases and J dropped 4 bases, with 10 bases sitting between them. CDR3 amino acids: CASSYSTNKNIQYF. CDR3 bases: TGTGCCAGCAGTTATTCGACAAATAAAAACATTCAGTACTTC.

V gene TRBV6-5 combines with J gene TRBJ2-3; D perhaps matches TRBD1 (6 bases). Germline loops: CDR1 MNHEY, CDR2 SVGAGI. V was cut by 4 bases and J by 1 base, with 12 bases left in between. This CDR3 is 15 amino acids long. DNA for the CDR3: TGTGCCAGCAGTTCGCGACAGGTCCGCACAGATACGCAGTATTTT. Amino acid sequence: CASSSRQVRTDTQYF.

This chain joins TRBV4-2 and TRBJ2-1; TRBD2 matches 16 bases. CDR1 and CDR2 (germline): LGHNA, YNFKEQ. This CDR3 has 18 amino acids. J gave up 8 bases and V 4 bases, and 11 bases lay outside the gene matches. The CDR3 nucleotides read TGTGCCAGCAGCCCGAGCCCGGGACTAGCGGGAGGGTATGATGAGCAGTTCTTC. It is translated as CASSPSPGLAGGYDEQFF.

This clone occurred a few times. This chain links TRBV5-4 with TRBJ1-4; D remains ambiguous. V shed 0 bases and J shed 5 bases, with 8 bases lying between them. Germline-derived CDR1 and CDR2 are SGHNT and YYREEE (reference sequence). CDR3 size: 14 residues. Here the CDR3 DNA reads TGTGCCAGCAGCTTGGGCGGCGAAAATGAAAAACTGTTTTTT. Amino acids: CASSLGGENEKLFF.

The rearrangement links TRBV10-3 to TRBJ2-7; possible D gene TRBD2, 6 bases. Germline values: CDR1 ENHRY, CDR2 SYGVKD. This CDR3 is built from 14 residues. Trimming cost V 7 bases and J 6 bases, with 19 bases left between them. For the CDR3, the DNA is TGTGCCATCACGGAGGAGCGGGCTGTGGGCGAGCAGTACTTC. It specifies CAITEERAVGEQYF.

In this sample, this clone turned up a few times. The rearrangement joins TRBV6-1 to TRBJ2-7; D is possibly TRBD1 (5 bases). Trimming removed 3 bases from V and 7 bases from J, with 19 bases in between. CDR1 and CDR2 (germline): MNHNS, SASEGT. This CDR3 comprises 15 residues. CDR3 sequence reads: CASSEDRQLPREQYF. CDR3 DNA sequence: TGTGCCAGCAGTGAGGACCGACAGCTCCCACGGGAGCAGTACTTC.

The CDR3 DNA reads TGTGCCAGCGGAACAGTGAACACTGAAGCTTTCTTT. Encoded protein: CASGTVNTEAFF. V and J are TRBV28 and TRBJ1-1, with D uncertain. Germline V gene sequence: CDR1 MDHEN, CDR2 SYDVKM. CDR3 size: 12 residues. Trimming took off 8 bases at V and 0 bases at J, with 7 bases between the two ends.